The T cell receptor beta chain described here comes from a study of low-dose radiotherapy and immunotherapy resistance in tumors (dated by TCRdb to between 2020 and 2023). For context, the study as a whole: Patients in Cohort 1 were given 0.5 Gy per fraction every 2 weeks, and the prescribed total PTV dose was 6.5 Gy. Cohort 2 received 1 Gy per fraction every two weeks, with a total of 13 Gy over 26 weeks. Patients were given nivolumab as a 240 mg flat dose every two weeks and ipilimumab at 1 mg/kg every six weeks, with both drugs delivered intravenously. Cyclophosphamide 200 mg/m2 was given intravenously every two weeks, one day before each radiation and immunotherapy administration. Patients took aspirin 300 mg orally once daily for four cycles, starting on cycle 1 day 1. No randomization into treatment groups was done for the people taking part in the trial. Eight patients were included in the translational analysis, namely three from the first dose cohort plus the first five from the second dose cohort.

First-strand cDNA was synthesized using Superscript III and a set of TRAV- and TRBV-specific primers, so that both TCRalpha and TCRbeta chains were covered. TCRs were amplified with Phusion for roughly 20 PCR cycles using a constant-region primer together with the adapter attached to the V primers. The isolated mRNA was amplified using the MessageAmp II aRNA Amplification Kit, with in vitro transcription performed for roughly 15 hours at 37 degrees C. mRNA for TCR sequencing was isolated with the Dynabeads mRNA DIRECT Purification Kit. Indexed Illumina adapters were added in a second Phusion PCR of 25 to 30 cycles, after which AMPure XP beads were used to purify the products. The study's own analysis went as follows. Using custom Perl scripts, TCR sequences that encoded the same protein were pooled, out-of-frame sequences were dropped, and the abundance of each clonotype was calculated. Any TCR sequence backed by just one read was left out of the analysis. The metrics used to describe the repertoires included Shannon entropy, Gini index, clonality, richness, and the frequency of TCRs shared between repertoires. TCRdb passed the public sequencing reads through fastp at Q25 and MiXCR, retaining productive beta sequences. Merged by CDR3 protein, the rows form single entries marked with the most common genes and DNA. What appears here as the V and J calls and clone size reflects TCRdb's work, not the paper's. This sample has about 12,000 distinct CDR3 sequences in its table, and roughly 80% of those were observed once. The ten largest clones capture 3.4% of the sample.

The CDR3, cysteine through phenylalanine, is 11 amino acids long. Kept here is only the CDR3 DNA, which spans 33 bases and is read in frame from base 1. Reading the germline V gene (reference sequence) gives CDR1 LNHDA and CDR2 SQIVND. V is shortened by 8 bases, J by 6 bases, and the region joining them spans 10 bases. Donors were enrolled in RACIN, a single-arm phase I dose-escalation trial in which nivolumab, ipilimumab, aspirin, low-dose cyclophosphamide and low-dose radiotherapy were combined. Patients with advanced, TIL-negative solid tumors were considered eligible. In the case of this clonotype: What antigen it recognizes has not been identified. No clone much larger than this one lies a single base away; base qualities are absent.

The TCR originated in a human donor with advanced metastatic prostate, ovarian, gallbladder or colorectal cancer (not recorded which). This table probably holds off-target reads from a library built for another chain. The chain employs TRBV19 and TRBJ1-1; the D segment cannot be called with confidence. The CDR3 here reads CASSGSAEAFF. Here is the DNA: TGTGCCAGTTCTGGATCGGCTGAAGCTTTCTTT.